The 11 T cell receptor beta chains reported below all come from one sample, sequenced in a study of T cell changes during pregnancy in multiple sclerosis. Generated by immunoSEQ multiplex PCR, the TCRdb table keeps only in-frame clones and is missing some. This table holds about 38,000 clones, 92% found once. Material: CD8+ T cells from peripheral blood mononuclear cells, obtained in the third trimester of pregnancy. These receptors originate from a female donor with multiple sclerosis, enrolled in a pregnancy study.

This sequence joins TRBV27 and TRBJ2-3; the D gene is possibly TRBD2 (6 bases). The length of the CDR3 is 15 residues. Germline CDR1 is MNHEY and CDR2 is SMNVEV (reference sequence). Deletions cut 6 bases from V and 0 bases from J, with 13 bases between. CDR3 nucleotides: TGTGCCAGCAGGGTGTTAGCGGAAAGCACAGATACGCAGTATTTT. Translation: CASRVLAESTDTQYF.

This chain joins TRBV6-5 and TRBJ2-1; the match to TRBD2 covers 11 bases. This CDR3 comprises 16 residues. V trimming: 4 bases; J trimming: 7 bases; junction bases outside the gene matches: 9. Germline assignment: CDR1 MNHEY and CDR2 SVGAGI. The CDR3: CASSWSTSGSRNEQFF. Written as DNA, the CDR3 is TGTGCCAGCAGTTGGTCAACTAGCGGGAGTAGGAATGAGCAGTTCTTC.

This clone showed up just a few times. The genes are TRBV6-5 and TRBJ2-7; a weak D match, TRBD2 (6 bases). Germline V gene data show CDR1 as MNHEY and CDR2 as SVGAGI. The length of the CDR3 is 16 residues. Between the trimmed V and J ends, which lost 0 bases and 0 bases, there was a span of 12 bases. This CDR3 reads CASSYSVAVSSYEQYF. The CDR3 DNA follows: TGTGCCAGCAGTTACTCAGTAGCGGTGAGCTCCTACGAGCAGTACTTC.

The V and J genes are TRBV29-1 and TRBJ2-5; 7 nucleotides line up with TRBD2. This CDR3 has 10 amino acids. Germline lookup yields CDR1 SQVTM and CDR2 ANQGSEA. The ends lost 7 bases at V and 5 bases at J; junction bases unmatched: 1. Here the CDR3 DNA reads TGCAGCGCCGGGGGGGAGACCCAGTACTTC. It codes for CSAGGETQYF.

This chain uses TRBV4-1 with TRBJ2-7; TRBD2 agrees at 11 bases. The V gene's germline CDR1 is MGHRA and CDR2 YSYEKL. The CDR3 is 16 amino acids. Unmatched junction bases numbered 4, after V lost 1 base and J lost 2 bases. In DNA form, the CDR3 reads TGCGCCAGCAGCCAAGGTAGCGGGAGGGCCACCTACGAGCAGTACTTC. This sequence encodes CASSQGSGRATYEQYF.

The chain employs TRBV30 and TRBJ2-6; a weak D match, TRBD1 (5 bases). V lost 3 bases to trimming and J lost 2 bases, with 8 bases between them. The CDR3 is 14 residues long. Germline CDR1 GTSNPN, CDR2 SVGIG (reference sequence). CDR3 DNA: TGTGCCTGGAGAGTAGGGGCTGGGGCCAACGTCCTGACTTTC. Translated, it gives CAWRVGAGANVLTF. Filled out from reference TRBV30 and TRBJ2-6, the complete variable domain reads SQTIHQWPATLVQPVGSPLSLECTVEGTSNPNLYWYRQAAGRGLQLLFYSVGIGQISSEVPQNLSASRPQDRQFILSSKKLLLSDSGFYLCAWRVGAGANVLTFGAGSRLTVL.

The CDR3 sequence: CASSLGQGREQYF. The CDR3 DNA reads TGTGCCAGCAGCTTGGGACAGGGTCGGGAGCAGTACTTC. The rearrangement links TRBV5-5 to TRBJ2-7; 7 nucleotides align to TRBD1. J lost 7 bases, V lost 0 bases, and 4 bases had no gene match. Germline CDR1 SGHKS, CDR2 YYEKEE (reference sequence). The CDR3 has 13 residues.

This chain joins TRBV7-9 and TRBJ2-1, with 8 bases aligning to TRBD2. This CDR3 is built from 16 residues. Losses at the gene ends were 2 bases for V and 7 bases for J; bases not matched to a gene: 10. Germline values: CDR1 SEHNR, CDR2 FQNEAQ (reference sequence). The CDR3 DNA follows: TGTGCCAGCAGCTTACTTTCAGCGGGAGTGTGGAATGAGCAGTTCTTC. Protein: CASSLLSAGVWNEQFF.

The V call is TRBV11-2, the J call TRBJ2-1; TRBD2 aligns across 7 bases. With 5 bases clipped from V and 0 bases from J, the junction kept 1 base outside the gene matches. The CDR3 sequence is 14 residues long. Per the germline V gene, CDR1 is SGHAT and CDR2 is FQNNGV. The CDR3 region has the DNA TGTGCCAGCAGCCGCGGGAGCTCCTACAATGAGCAGTTCTTC. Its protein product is CASSRGSSYNEQFF.

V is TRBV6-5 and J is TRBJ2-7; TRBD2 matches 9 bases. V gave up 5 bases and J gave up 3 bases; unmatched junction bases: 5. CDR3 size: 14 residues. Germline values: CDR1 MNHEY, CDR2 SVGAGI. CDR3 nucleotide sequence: TGTGCCAGCAGTCCAGCGGGGGGTCTCTACGAGCAGTACTTC. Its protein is CASSPAGGLYEQYF.

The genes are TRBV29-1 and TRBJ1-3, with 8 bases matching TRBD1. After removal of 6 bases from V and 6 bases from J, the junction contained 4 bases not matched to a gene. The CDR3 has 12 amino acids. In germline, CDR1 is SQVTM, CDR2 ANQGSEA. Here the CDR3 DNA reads TGCAGCGTCACGACAGGGGTAAACACCATATATTTT. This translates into CSVTTGVNTIYF.